A selection of T cell receptor beta chains follows, all from one sample in a study of T-cell memory formation after mild COVID-19. TCRdb passed the 5' RACE reads through MiXCR, listing each CDR3 protein once. The sample shows 270,000 or so distinct CDR3 sequences, roughly 18% of them seen only once. The sequenced sample consisted of PBMCs or a T cell subset sorted from them (not recorded which). Receptor source: a man aged 18 to 29 who had mild COVID-19 (a few samples of this study predate the infection). Cell type and time point are not known. CDR3s include the opening cysteine and the closing phenylalanine or tryptophan. A D gene is named only where the DNA matches it firmly. Clone size, where shown, is once, few, many, or a class for clones that have expanded.

many	TRBV7-2	TRBJ2-5	NA	CASSLIRGLQETQYF	TGTGCCAGCAGCTTAATCCGGGGGCTTCAAGAGACCCAGTACTTC
few	TRBV5-1	TRBJ2-7	NA	CASSRGGQGRYEQYF	TGCGCCAGCAGCCGGGGGGGACAGGGACGATACGAGCAGTACTTC
few	TRBV7-7	TRBJ2-2	NA	CASSYRGGTGELFF	TGTGCTAGCAGTTACAGGGGGGGCACCGGGGAGCTGTTTTTT
few	TRBV20-1	TRBJ1-6	TRBD1	CSARGTGDANSPLHF	TGCAGTGCTAGGGGGACAGGGGACGCTAATTCACCCCTCCACTTT
NA	TRBV27	TRBJ2-3	NA	CASSHLTGRRDTQYF	TGTGCCAGCAGCCACTTGACCGGACGGCGGGATACGCAGTATTTT
NA	TRBV5-1	TRBJ1-2	NA	CASSSGARQFYGYTF	TGCGCCAGCAGCTCAGGGGCCCGCCAGTTCTATGGCTACACCTTC
few	TRBV29-1	TRBJ1-4	TRBD1	CRRQGDATNEKLFF	TGCAGGAGGCAGGGGGATGCAACTAATGAAAAACTGTTTTTT
NA	TRBV7-2	TRBJ1-2	TRBD1	CASSGRQGALGYTF	TGTGCCAGCAGCGGCCGACAGGGGGCTCTTGGCTACACCTTC
many	TRBV19	TRBJ2-1	NA	CASSATSGDYNEQFF	TGTGCCAGTAGTGCCACATCAGGGGACTACAATGAGCAGTTCTTC
NA	TRBV15	TRBJ1-2	TRBD1	CATSRRRTGSGYTF	TGTGCCACCAGCAGAAGAAGGACAGGGTCGGGCTACACCTTC
few	TRBV4-3	TRBJ1-2	NA	CASSRRDTVIYGYTF	TGCGCCAGCAGCCGTCGGGACACGGTGATCTATGGCTACACCTTC
NA	TRBV10-3	TRBJ2-5	NA	CAISEQGYQETQYF	TGTGCCATCAGTGAGCAGGGATACCAAGAGACCCAGTACTTC
few	TRBV6-5	TRBJ1-6	NA	CASSPHWDTNSPLHF	TGTGCCAGCAGCCCCCACTGGGACACCAATTCACCCCTCCACTTT
few	TRBV20-1	TRBJ2-2	NA	CSARDSRQGAGELFF	TGCAGTGCTAGAGATTCTAGGCAGGGAGCCGGGGAGCTGTTTTTT
NA	TRBV20-1	TRBJ1-6	TRBD1	CSAGTGGVSPLHF	TGCAGTGCCGGGACAGGGGGTGTTTCACCCCTCCACTTT
few	TRBV5-1	TRBJ2-7	NA	CASSPYKETGEQYF	TGCGCCAGCAGCCCCTACAAAGAAACAGGGGAGCAGTACTTC
NA	TRBV4-3	TRBJ1-4	TRBD1	CASSQRWDRGLAKLFF	TGCGCCAGCAGCCAACGGTGGGACAGGGGTCTCGCAAAACTGTTTTTT
NA	TRBV24-1	TRBJ2-1	NA	CATSDPSPLQGSYNEQFF	TGTGCCACCAGTGATCCATCGCCGTTACAGGGATCCTACAATGAGCAGTTCTTC
few	TRBV7-6	TRBJ1-6	NA	CASSGGFSYNSPLHF	TGTGCCAGCAGCGGCGGTTTCTCCTATAATTCACCCCTCCACTTT
many	TRBV6-5	TRBJ2-1	TRBD1	CASSSQGALGNEQFF	TGTGCCAGCAGCTCCCAGGGGGCGCTTGGCAATGAGCAGTTCTTC
NA	TRBV12-3/TRBV12-4	TRBJ2-2	NA	CASSFNGGTGELFF	TGTGCCAGCAGTTTTAACGGGGGCACCGGGGAGCTGTTTTTT
NA	TRBV5-5	TRBJ1-1	NA	CASSPDGRGAFF	TGTGCCAGCAGCCCGGACGGGAGAGGAGCTTTCTTT
NA	TRBV4-3	TRBJ1-3	NA	CASSQVWRGPGNTIYF	TGCGCCAGCAGCCAAGTTTGGAGGGGACCTGGAAACACCATATATTTT
NA	TRBV6-2/TRBV6-3	TRBJ1-1	NA	CASLRGNTEAFF	TGTGCCAGCCTAAGGGGGAACACTGAAGCTTTCTTT
few	TRBV9	TRBJ1-2	NA	CASSVDVGYGYTF	TGTGCCAGCAGCGTAGACGTAGGGTATGGCTACACCTTC
NA	TRBV7-8	TRBJ2-2	NA	CASSSLSQRATGELFF	TGTGCCAGCAGTTCGTTGTCTCAGCGGGCCACCGGGGAGCTGTTTTTT
NA	TRBV6-5	TRBJ2-2	TRBD2	CASSSNGGTGELFF	TGTGCCAGCAGTTCGAACGGGGGGACCGGGGAGCTGTTTTTT